This TCR beta chain was retrieved from a study of blood T cell repertoires in COVID-19. This clone was counted only a few times. The V end was cut by 5 bases, the J end by 10 bases, with 11 bases between. There are 11 residues in the CDR3. Assay: immunoSEQ multiplex PCR; the TCRdb copy retains only in-frame clones and omits some. The table lists fewer than 110,000 clones, around 92% of them singletons, with about 3.5% in the top ten. The sequenced sample was peripheral blood. The clonotype comes from an older woman with acute or convalescent COVID-19. V is TRBV12-3 or TRBV12-4 and J is TRBJ1-1, with D perhaps matching TRBD1 (5 bases). The CDR3 sequence is CASSQGPGAFF. The CDR3 coding sequence is TGTGCCAGCAGTCAGGGCCCAGGAGCTTTCTTT.